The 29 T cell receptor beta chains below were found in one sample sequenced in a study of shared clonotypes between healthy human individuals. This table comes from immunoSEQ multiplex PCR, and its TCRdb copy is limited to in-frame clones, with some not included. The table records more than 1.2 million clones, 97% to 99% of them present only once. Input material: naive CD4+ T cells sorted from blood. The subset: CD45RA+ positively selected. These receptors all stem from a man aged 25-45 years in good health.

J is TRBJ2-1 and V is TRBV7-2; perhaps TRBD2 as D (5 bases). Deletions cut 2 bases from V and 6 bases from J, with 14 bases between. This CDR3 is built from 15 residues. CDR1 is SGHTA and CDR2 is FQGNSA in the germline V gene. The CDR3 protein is CASSLRTAKANEQFF. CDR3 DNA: TGTGCCAGCAGCTTAAGGACTGCAAAAGCCAATGAGCAGTTCTTC.

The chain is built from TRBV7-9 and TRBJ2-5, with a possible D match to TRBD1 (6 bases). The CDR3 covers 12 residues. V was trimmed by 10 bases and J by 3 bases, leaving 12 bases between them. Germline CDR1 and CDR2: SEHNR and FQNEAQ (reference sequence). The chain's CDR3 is CAIPGQEETQYF. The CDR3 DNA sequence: TGTGCCATTCCGGGACAAGAAGAGACCCAGTACTTC.

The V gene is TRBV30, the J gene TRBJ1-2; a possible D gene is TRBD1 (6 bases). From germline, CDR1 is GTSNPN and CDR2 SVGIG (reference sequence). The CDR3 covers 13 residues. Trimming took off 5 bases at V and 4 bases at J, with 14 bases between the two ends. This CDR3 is CAWLSRTAYGYTF. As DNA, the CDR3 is TGTGCCTGGTTAAGCAGGACAGCCTATGGCTACACCTTC.

The chain's CDR3 is CASSETQVAEKLFF. Written as DNA, the CDR3 is TGCGCCAGCAGTGAGACCCAGGTGGCCGAAAAACTGTTTTTT. This sequence joins TRBV10-1 and TRBJ1-4, with no clear D. The CDR3 contains 14 residues. With 2 bases removed from V and 8 bases from J, the gap between germline ends came to 12 bases. CDR1 is WNHNN, CDR2 SYGVQD, per germline (reference sequence).

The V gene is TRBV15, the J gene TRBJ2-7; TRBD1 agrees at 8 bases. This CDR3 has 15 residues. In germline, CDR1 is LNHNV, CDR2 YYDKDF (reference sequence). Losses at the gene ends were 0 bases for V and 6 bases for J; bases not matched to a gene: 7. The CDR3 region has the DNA TGTGCCACCAGCAGAGATTTGCAGGGGGCAGGCGAGCAGTACTTC. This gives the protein CATSRDLQGAGEQYF. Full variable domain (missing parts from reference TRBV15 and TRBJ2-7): DAMVIQNPRYQVTQFGKPVTLSCSQTLNHNVMYWYQQKSSQAPKLLFHYYDKDFNNEADTPDNFQSRRPNTSFCFLDIRSPGLGDTAMYLCATSRDLQGAGEQYFGPGTRLTVT.

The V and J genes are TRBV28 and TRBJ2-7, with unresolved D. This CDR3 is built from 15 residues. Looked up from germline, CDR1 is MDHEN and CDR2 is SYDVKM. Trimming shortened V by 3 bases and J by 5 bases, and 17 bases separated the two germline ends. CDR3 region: CASSFGFSDSDEQYF. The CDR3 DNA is TGTGCCAGCAGTTTCGGGTTTTCGGATTCGGACGAGCAGTACTTC.

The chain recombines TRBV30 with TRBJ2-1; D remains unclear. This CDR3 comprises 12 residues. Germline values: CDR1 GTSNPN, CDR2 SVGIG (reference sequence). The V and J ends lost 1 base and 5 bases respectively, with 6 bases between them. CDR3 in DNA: TGTGCCTGGAGTGCCGTTGACAATGAGCAGTTCTTC. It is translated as CAWSAVDNEQFF.

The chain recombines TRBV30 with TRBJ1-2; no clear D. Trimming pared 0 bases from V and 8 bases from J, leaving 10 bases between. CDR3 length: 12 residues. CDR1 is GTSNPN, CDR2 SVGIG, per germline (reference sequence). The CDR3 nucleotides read TGTGCCTGGAGTGTTAAGCCCGGAGGCTACACCTTC. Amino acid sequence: CAWSVKPGGYTF.

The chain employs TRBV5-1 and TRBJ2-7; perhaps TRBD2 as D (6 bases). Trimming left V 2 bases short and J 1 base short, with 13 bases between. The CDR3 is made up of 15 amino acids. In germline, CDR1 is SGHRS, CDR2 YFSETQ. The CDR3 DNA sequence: TGCGCCAGCAGCTTCCTAAGCGGGTTTTCCTACGAGCAGTACTTC. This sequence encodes CASSFLSGFSYEQYF.

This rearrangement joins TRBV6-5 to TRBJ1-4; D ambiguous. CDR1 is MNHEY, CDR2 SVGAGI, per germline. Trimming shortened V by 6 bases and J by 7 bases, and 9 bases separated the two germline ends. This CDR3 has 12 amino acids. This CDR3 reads CASSPMGEKLFF. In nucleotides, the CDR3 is TGTGCCAGCAGCCCGATGGGTGAAAAACTGTTTTTT.

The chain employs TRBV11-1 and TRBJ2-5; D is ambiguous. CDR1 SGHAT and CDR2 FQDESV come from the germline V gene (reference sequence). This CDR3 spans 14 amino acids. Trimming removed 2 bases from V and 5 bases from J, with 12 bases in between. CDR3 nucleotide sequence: TGTGCCAGCAGCTTATTATCTGGGTTTGAGACCCAGTACTTC. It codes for CASSLLSGFETQYF.

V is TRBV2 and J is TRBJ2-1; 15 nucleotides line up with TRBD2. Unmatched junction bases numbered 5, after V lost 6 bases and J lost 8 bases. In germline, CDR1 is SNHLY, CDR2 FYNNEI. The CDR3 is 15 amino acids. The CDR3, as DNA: TGTGCCAGCAGAGGAGGACTAGCGGGAGGGCATGAGCAGTTCTTC. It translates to CASRGGLAGGHEQFF.

The DNA of the CDR3 is TGTGCCTGGAGTGTAGCTTTAGGTCAGCCCCAGCATTTT. Amino acid sequence: CAWSVALGQPQHF. The chain joins TRBV30 to TRBJ1-5; D not resolved. V lost 0 bases and J lost 6, with 9 bases in between. In germline, CDR1 is GTSNPN, CDR2 SVGIG (reference sequence). There are 13 residues in the CDR3.

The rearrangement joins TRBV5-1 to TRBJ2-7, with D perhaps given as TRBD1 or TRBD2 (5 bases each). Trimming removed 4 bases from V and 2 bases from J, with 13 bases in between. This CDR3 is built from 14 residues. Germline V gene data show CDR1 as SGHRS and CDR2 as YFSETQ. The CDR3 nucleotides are TGCGCCAGCAGCCGGGACCCAGACACCTACGAGCAGTACTTC. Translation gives CASSRDPDTYEQYF.

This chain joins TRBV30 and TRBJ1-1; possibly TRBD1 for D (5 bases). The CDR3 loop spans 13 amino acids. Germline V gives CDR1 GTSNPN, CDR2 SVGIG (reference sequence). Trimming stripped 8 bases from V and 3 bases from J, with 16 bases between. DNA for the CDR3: TGTGCCCGAACGCAGGGTTACGACACTGAAGCTTTCTTT. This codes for CARTQGYDTEAFF.

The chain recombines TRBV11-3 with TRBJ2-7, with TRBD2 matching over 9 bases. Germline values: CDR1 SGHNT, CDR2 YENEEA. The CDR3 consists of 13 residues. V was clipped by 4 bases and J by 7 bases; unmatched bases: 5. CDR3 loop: CASSSRGGGEQYF. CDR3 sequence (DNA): TGTGCCAGCAGCTCCCGCGGGGGGGGAGAGCAGTACTTC.

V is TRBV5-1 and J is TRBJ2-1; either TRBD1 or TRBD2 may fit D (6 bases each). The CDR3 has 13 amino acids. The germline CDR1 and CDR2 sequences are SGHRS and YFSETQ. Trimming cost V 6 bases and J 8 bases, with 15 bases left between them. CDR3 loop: CASIVLGGDEQFF. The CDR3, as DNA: TGCGCCAGCATTGTATTGGGGGGCGATGAGCAGTTCTTC.

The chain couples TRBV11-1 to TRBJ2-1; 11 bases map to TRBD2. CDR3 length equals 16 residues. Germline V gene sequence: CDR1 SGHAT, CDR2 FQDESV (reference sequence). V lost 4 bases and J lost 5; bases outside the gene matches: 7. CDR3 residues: CASSSRSGRVHNEQFF. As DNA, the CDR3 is TGTGCCAGCAGCTCCCGTAGCGGGAGGGTACACAATGAGCAGTTCTTC.

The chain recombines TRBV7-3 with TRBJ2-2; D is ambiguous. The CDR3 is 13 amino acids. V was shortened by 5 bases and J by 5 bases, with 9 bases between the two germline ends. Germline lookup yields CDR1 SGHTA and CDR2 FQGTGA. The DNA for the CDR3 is TGTGCCAGCAGCCAAACCGGGACCGGGGAGCTGTTTTTT. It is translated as CASSQTGTGELFF.

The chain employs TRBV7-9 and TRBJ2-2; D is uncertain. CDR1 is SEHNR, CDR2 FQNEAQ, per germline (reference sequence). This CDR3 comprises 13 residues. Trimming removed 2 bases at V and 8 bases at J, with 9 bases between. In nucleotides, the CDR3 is TGTGCCAGCAGCTTAAGGCCGGCGGGGGAGCTGTTTTTT. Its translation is CASSLRPAGELFF.

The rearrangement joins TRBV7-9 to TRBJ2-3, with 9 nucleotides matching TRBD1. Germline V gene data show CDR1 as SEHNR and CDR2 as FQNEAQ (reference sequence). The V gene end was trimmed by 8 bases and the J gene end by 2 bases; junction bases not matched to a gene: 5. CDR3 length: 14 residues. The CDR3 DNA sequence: TGTGCCAGCGGAGGGACAGGGACCACAGATACGCAGTATTTT. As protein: CASGGTGTTDTQYF.

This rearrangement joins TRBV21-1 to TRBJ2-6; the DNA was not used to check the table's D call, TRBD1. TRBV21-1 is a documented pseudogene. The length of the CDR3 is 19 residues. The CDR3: CASSKEGGKRHSGANVLTF. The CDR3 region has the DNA TGTGCCAGCAGCAAAGAAGGGGGTAAGCGCCACTCTGGGGCCAACGTCCTGACTTTC.

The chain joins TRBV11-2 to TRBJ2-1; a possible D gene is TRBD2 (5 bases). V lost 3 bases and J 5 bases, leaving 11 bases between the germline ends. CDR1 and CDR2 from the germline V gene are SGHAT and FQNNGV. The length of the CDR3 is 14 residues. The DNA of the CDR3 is TGTGCCAGCAGCTTTACTCGGGGAAACAATGAGCAGTTCTTC. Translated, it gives CASSFTRGNNEQFF.

The CDR3, as DNA: TGTGCCAGCAGTAAGTGGGATACGCAGTATTTT. Protein: CASSKWDTQYF. The chain joins TRBV6-5 to TRBJ2-3; D gene uncertain. The germline V gene has CDR1 MNHEY and CDR2 SVGAGI. The CDR3 consists of 11 residues. V was clipped by 5 bases and J by 6 bases, with 6 bases between them.

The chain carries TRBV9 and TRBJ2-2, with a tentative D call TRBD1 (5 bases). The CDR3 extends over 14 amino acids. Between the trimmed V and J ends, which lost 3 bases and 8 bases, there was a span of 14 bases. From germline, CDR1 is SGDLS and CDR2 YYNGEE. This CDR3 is CASSAPKGPGELFF. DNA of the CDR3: TGTGCCAGCAGCGCTCCAAAGGGGCCGGGGGAGCTGTTTTTT.

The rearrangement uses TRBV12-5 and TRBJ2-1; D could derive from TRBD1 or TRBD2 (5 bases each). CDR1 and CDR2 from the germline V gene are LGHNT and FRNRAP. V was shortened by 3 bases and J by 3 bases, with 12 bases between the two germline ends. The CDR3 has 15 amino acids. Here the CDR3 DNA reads TGTGCTAGTGGTTTACGGGACGCCGTCTACAATGAGCAGTTCTTC. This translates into CASGLRDAVYNEQFF. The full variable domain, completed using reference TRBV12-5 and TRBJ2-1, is DARVTQTPRHKVTEMGQEVTMRCQPILGHNTVFWYRQTMMQGLELLAYFRNRAPLDDSGMPKDRFSAEMPDATLATLKIQPSEPRDSAVYFCASGLRDAVYNEQFFGPGTRLTVL.

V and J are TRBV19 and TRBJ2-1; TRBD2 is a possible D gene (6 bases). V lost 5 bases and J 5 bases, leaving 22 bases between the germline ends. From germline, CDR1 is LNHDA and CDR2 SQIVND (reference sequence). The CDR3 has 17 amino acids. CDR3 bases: TGTGCCAGTAGTTCTCCCCCGGGACTGCGACTCCACAATGAGCAGTTCTTC. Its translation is CASSSPPGLRLHNEQFF.

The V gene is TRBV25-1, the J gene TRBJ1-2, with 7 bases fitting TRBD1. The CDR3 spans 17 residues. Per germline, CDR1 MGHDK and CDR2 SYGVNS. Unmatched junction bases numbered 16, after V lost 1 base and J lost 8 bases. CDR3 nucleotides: TGTGCCAGCAGTGAATCAAGTACGGTGCAGGGGGTGGAAGGCTACACCTTC. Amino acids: CASSESSTVQGVEGYTF.

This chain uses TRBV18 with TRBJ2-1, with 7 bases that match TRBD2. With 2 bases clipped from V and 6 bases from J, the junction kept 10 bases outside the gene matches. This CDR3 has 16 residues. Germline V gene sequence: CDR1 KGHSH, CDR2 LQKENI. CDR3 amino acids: CASSPSVAGASNEQFF. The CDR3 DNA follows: TGTGCCAGCTCACCATCCGTGGCGGGAGCTTCCAATGAGCAGTTCTTC.